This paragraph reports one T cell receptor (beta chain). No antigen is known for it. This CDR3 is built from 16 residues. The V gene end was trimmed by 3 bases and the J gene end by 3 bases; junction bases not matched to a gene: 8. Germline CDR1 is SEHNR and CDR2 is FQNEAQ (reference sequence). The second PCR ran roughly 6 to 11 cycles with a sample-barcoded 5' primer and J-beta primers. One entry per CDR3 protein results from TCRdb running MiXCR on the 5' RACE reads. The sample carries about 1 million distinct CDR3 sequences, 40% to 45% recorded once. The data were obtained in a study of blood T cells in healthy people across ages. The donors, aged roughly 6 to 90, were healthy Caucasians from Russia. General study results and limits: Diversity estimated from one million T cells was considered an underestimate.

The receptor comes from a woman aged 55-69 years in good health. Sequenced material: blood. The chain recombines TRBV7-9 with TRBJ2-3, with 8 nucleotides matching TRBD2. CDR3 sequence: CASSFPRGAQTDTQYF. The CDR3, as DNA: TGTGCCAGCAGCTTCCCGCGGGGGGCCCAAACAGATACGCAGTATTTT.